What follows are 15 T cell receptor beta chains derived from one specimen sequenced in a study of response to subunit inactivated influenza vaccine. Each CDR3 protein gets one entry after TCRdb re-called the RT-PCR reads with MiXCR. This repertoire shows around 570,000 distinct CDR3 sequences, approximately 10% found once; its top ten account for 9.5% to 12%. This sample also belongs to another study, concerning T cells expressing NK-cell markers. According to that study: The authors generated TCR beta cDNA through 5'RACE template switching with UMIs.

The sample in question was PBMCs from blood, obtained on the day of vaccination. The source of these receptors is a man aged 50 or older who received an inactivated influenza vaccine.

Only a few counts were recorded for this clonotype. The genes are TRBV4-3 and TRBJ2-7, with a weak D call TRBD2 (5 bases). The germline V and J ends were trimmed by 3 bases and 3 bases, with 9 bases remaining between them. This CDR3 comprises 13 residues. Germline V CDR1 and CDR2: LGHNA, YSLEER. CDR3 amino acids: CASSHTRNYEQYF. The DNA of the CDR3 is TGCGCCAGCAGCCACACTAGGAACTACGAGCAGTACTTC.

This clonotype appeared a few times. This chain links TRBV30 with TRBJ1-5; no reliable D call. The germline CDR1 and CDR2 sequences are GTSNPN and SVGIG (reference sequence). The V gene lost 1 base and the J gene lost 7 bases, with 14 bases spanning the gap. The CDR3 has 14 residues. The CDR3 sequence: CAWSELEKGQPQHF. The CDR3 nucleotides read TGTGCCTGGAGTGAGCTCGAGAAGGGACAGCCCCAGCATTTT.

V gene TRBV7-9 combines with J gene TRBJ1-2; D is uncertain. Trimming took 6 bases from V and 4 from J, leaving 12 bases between them. CDR1 and CDR2 from the germline V gene are SEHNR and FQNEAQ (reference sequence). The CDR3 length is 13 residues. Here the CDR3 reads CASSRGFPYGYTF. The DNA of the CDR3 is TGTGCCAGCAGTCGGGGTTTTCCCTATGGCTACACCTTC. The whole variable domain, filled in from reference TRBV7-9 and TRBJ1-2, reads DTGVSQNPRHKITKRGQNVTFRCDPISEHNRLYWYRQTLGQGPEFLTYFQNEAQLEKSRLLSDRFSAERPKGSFSTLEIQRTEQGDSAMYLCASSRGFPYGYTFGSGTRLTVV.

This chain joins TRBV2 and TRBJ2-5; 7 positions match TRBD2. Trimming took 7 bases from V and 4 from J; bases not matched to a gene: 6. This CDR3 is built from 13 residues. The germline V gene encodes CDR1 SNHLY and CDR2 FYNNEI. DNA of the CDR3: TGTGCCAGCACCAAGCGGGGCCGAGAGACCCAGTACTTC. Translated, it gives CASTKRGRETQYF.

This clonotype was recorded at least ten times. J is TRBJ2-1 and V is TRBV12-3 or TRBV12-4, with D perhaps TRBD1 (6 bases). Trimming removed 6 bases at V and 4 bases at J, with 10 bases between. The CDR3 runs to 13 residues. The CDR3 DNA sequence: TGTGCCAGCAGCTTTGGGACATACAATGAGCAGTTCTTC. Protein product: CASSFGTYNEQFF.

This chain connects TRBV20-1 to TRBJ2-5; TRBD2 is a possible D gene (5 bases). This CDR3 has 14 residues. The ends were cut back, 6 bases at V and 5 bases at J, with 19 bases in the middle. Germline V gene data show CDR1 as DFQATT and CDR2 as SNEGSKA (reference sequence). This CDR3 reads CSATYRRERETQYF. In nucleotides, the CDR3 is TGCAGTGCAACATACCGAAGGGAGAGGGAGACCCAGTACTTC.

The table lists this clonotype with many counts. The J gene is TRBJ1-2, the V gene TRBV20-1; a possible D gene is TRBD1 (6 bases). V shed 1 base and J shed 4 bases, with 19 bases lying between them. Germline V gene data show CDR1 as DFQATT and CDR2 as SNEGSKA (reference sequence). This CDR3 has 16 residues. The CDR3 DNA reads TGCAGTGCTAGAGTTTCTTCGCAGGGGCGAGGCTATGGCTACACCTTC. Translation: CSARVSSQGRGYGYTF.

This clonotype has more than one count but fewer than ten. The V call is TRBV28, the J call TRBJ2-1; 9 positions agree with TRBD2. Germline V CDR1 and CDR2: MDHEN, SYDVKM. The CDR3 is made up of 16 amino acids. V shed 5 bases and J 2 bases; nucleotides not matched to a gene: 7. CDR3 loop: CASSTQRGAPYNEQFF. The CDR3 DNA reads as TGTGCCAGCAGTACCCAGCGGGGGGCGCCCTACAATGAGCAGTTCTTC.

The table lists this clonotype with many counts. The chain uses TRBV20-1 and TRBJ1-1; no clear D. The ends were cut back, 5 bases at V and 2 bases at J, with 9 bases in the middle. This CDR3 is 12 amino acids long. Germline V gives CDR1 DFQATT, CDR2 SNEGSKA (reference sequence). The CDR3 protein is CSALGPNTEAFF. The DNA for the CDR3 is TGCAGTGCTTTAGGACCTAACACTGAAGCTTTCTTT.

This clonotype has just a few counts. The chain has TRBV5-1 and TRBJ2-5, with D possibly matching TRBD2 (6 bases). In germline, CDR1 is SGHRS, CDR2 YFSETQ. The germline V and J ends were trimmed by 3 bases and 2 bases, with 14 bases remaining between them. The CDR3 consists of 15 residues. CDR3 loop: CASSSDPGLQETQYF. The CDR3 DNA reads TGCGCCAGCAGCTCCGACCCGGGACTTCAAGAGACCCAGTACTTC.

Note on this clonotype: Germline is not matched at one junction end, which may reflect a read error. The chain links TRBV6-1 to TRBJ2-7, with 9 positions matching TRBD1. This CDR3 has 14 residues. Germline V gene lookup returns CDR1 MNHNS and CDR2 SASEGT. The DNA for the CDR3 is TGTGCCAGCAGAGAAGGGACAGGGTTTCGCGAGCAGTACTTC. Translating gives CASREGTGFREQYF.

This clonotype was detected a few times. This chain connects TRBV24-1 to TRBJ2-3; the match to TRBD1 covers 8 bases. This CDR3 contains 14 residues. Germline CDR1 and CDR2: KGHDR and SFDVKD. Trimming at V came to 6 bases and at J to 2 bases, leaving 3 bases not matched to a gene. The CDR3: CATSHRGFTDTQYF. In DNA form, the CDR3 reads TGTGCCACCAGTCACAGGGGGTTCACAGATACGCAGTATTTT.

This chain uses TRBV7-6 with TRBJ2-2; D may correspond to TRBD1 or TRBD2 (6 bases each). V was cut by 5 bases and J by 9 bases, with 16 bases left in between. The length of the CDR3 is 14 residues. Germline V gene sequence: CDR1 SGHVS, CDR2 FNYEAQ. The CDR3 reads CASSISQGRRELFF. The CDR3 region has the DNA TGTGCCAGCAGCATAAGTCAGGGGAGGAGGGAGCTGTTTTTT.

The CDR3 DNA follows: TGTGCCAGCAGCTTAGCGTCTCCGGGACACGGAGAAAAACTGTTTTTT. Translating it yields CASSLASPGHGEKLFF. V usage is TRBV7-2 and J usage is TRBJ1-4; a weak D match, TRBD1 (6 bases). The V end lost 0 bases, the J end lost 8 bases, and 16 bases lay between the germline ends. The CDR3 contains 16 residues. The germline gives CDR1 SGHTA, CDR2 FQGNSA.

This clonotype was counted between two and nine times. The chain links TRBV18 to TRBJ2-4; D is possibly TRBD1 (6 bases). CDR3 length equals 17 residues. Germline V gives CDR1 KGHSH, CDR2 LQKENI. Between the trimmed V and J ends, which lost 2 bases and 1 base, there was a span of 15 bases. The chain's CDR3 is CASSPKGQGMAKNIQYF. CDR3 bases: TGTGCCAGCTCACCAAAAGGTCAGGGGATGGCCAAAAACATTCAGTACTTC.